The following is a TCR beta chain sequence with its context. Trimming pared 5 bases from V and 0 bases from J, leaving 17 bases between. There are 16 residues in the CDR3. Germline CDR1 and CDR2: SGHAT and FQNNGV. Run at survey level, the immunoSEQ assay was version v3.0. Data came from immunoSEQ multiplex PCR; TCRdb stores just in-frame clones and leaves some out. The data show tens of thousands of clones, with about 89% seen just once and roughly 3.3% held by the top ten. The data were obtained in a study of long-term antiretroviral therapy in people with HIV. Across the study: Samples collected earliest predate the 2015 immediate-ART recommendation by about a decade.

The sequence came from a woman between 50 and 59 years old with HIV. The sample in question was unsorted PBMCs, obtained 2.6 years after starting antiretroviral therapy. The V and J genes are TRBV11-2 and TRBJ2-7; perhaps TRBD1 as D (5 bases). DNA of the CDR3: TGTGCCAGCAGCGCCCGCTCAGGCAGGGCCTCCTACGAGCAGTACTTC. This sequence encodes CASSARSGRASYEQYF.